This T cell receptor (beta chain) appears in the sequencing data of a study of blood T cells in healthy people across ages. General observations from the study: Greater diversity and more naive CD4+ cells were seen in long-lived donors than in aged donors. CMV status of donors was unknown, possibly confounding expanded clonotype changes. Unsorted PBMCs blocked a conclusive comparison of naive and antigen-experienced cells.

A word on this clonotype: No antigen is known for it.

Primed by a sample-barcoded 5' primer and a J-beta primer mix, a second PCR proceeded for about 6 to 11 cycles. MiXCR was run by TCRdb on the 5' RACE reads, yielding one entry per CDR3 protein. The table has about 1.4 million distinct CDR3 sequences, approximately 63% seen once. This CDR3 region has 10 residues. V shed 6 bases and J shed 6 bases, with 8 bases lying between them. CDR1 and CDR2 from the germline V gene are DFQATT and SNEGSKA (reference sequence). Per sample, no less than 5.5 micrograms of total RNA were extracted. This chain connects TRBV20-1 to TRBJ1-2; D gene unclear. The TCR sequence derives from a man younger than 30 in good health. Input material: blood. The CDR3, as DNA: TGCAGTGCCATGTGGGATGGCTACACCTTC. Its protein product is CSAMWDGYTF.